Sequencing of this T cell receptor beta chain was carried out in a study of cytomegalovirus exposure and HLA in healthy donors. Study in general: The study placed around 85% of its roughly 430 genotyped donors in the Caucasian-associated ancestry cluster.

Regarding this clone: Its antigen remains unidentified.

The PCR was carried out with 60 Vbeta primers and 13 Jbeta primers. Clones were read by immunoSEQ multiplex PCR, and TCRdb kept only the in-frame ones, dropping some. Among 90,000 to 120,000 clones, roughly 80% were seen once, and the ten largest hold more than 2%. The germline V and J ends were trimmed by 3 bases and 0 bases, with 12 bases remaining between them. The CDR3 contains 15 residues. Germline assignment: CDR1 SGDLS and CDR2 YYNGEE. Study results and caveats: Three CMV-associated chains were confirmed in vitro to be specific for CMV antigens. Reported performance of the classifier showed diagnosis of cytomegalovirus status with high specificity and sensitivity. CMV serostatus stood as the only immune exposure information on hand.

Source material: PBMCs. The sequence came from a man younger than 40 in good health and CMV-seronegative. V usage is TRBV9 and J usage is TRBJ1-2, with a weak D call TRBD1 (5 bases). This CDR3 is CASSATQTANYGYTF. CDR3 in DNA: TGTGCCAGCAGCGCGACACAGACAGCTAACTATGGCTACACCTTC.